This passage covers 24 T cell receptor beta chains from one sample sequenced in a study of T cell responses to AZD1222 COVID-19 vaccine. The table came from immunoSEQ multiplex PCR; TCRdb's copy has only in-frame clones and leaves some out. The sample consists of 130,000 to 150,000 clones, 85% to 95% of them appearing once. Sequenced material: peripheral blood, taken after recovery from COVID-19. Receptors were obtained from an adult who had recovered from COVID-19.

Only one count was recorded for this clone. The chain links TRBV24-1 to TRBJ1-2, with D unclear. V was cut by 7 bases and J by 4 bases, with 6 bases left in between. The CDR3 loop spans 11 amino acids. The germline V gene encodes CDR1 KGHDR and CDR2 SFDVKD. CDR3 sequence: CATRDLYGYTF. The CDR3 nucleotides read TGTGCCACCAGGGACCTCTATGGCTACACCTTC.

The chain recombines TRBV9 with TRBJ1-4; D unresolved. CDR3 length equals 14 residues. V lost 4 bases and J lost 2, with 9 bases in between. The germline V gene has CDR1 SGDLS and CDR2 YYNGEE. The CDR3 nucleotides are TGTGCCAGCAGCTATCGGAGCACTAATGAAAAACTGTTTTTT. It is translated as CASSYRSTNEKLFF. The variable domain in full, completed from reference TRBV9 and TRBJ1-4, reads DSGVTQTPKHLITATGQRVTLRCSPRSGDLSVYWYQQSLDQGLQFLIQYYNGEERAKGNILERFSAQQFPDLHSELNLSSLELGDSALYFCASSYRSTNEKLFFGSGTQLSVL.

The chain joins TRBV29-1 to TRBJ1-4; D not certain. Trimming cost V 7 bases and J 15 bases, with 18 bases left between them. The CDR3 contains 11 residues. Germline CDR1 and CDR2: SQVTM and ANQGSEA. This CDR3 reads CSAEGSGCLFF. The DNA of the CDR3 is TGCAGCGCCGAGGGCTCGGGATGTTTGTTTTTT.

This rearrangement joins TRBV5-1 to TRBJ1-1; D is unclear. This CDR3 is built from 14 residues. CDR1 is SGHRS, CDR2 YFSETQ, per germline. V dropped 4 bases and J dropped 6 bases, with 16 bases sitting between them. The CDR3 DNA reads as TGCGCCAGCAGCGTTGGGATACGGGAGGCTGAAGCTTTCTTT. This encodes CASSVGIREAEAFF.

V is TRBV27 and J is TRBJ2-1, with 8 bases matching TRBD2. Germline lookup yields CDR1 MNHEY and CDR2 SMNVEV (reference sequence). This CDR3 comprises 18 residues. V gave up 0 bases and J gave up 7 bases; unmatched junction bases: 14. CDR3 region: CASSLSPSGPIRTNEQFF. In DNA, the CDR3 is TGTGCCAGCAGTTTATCGCCTAGCGGGCCCATAAGAACTAATGAGCAGTTCTTC.

This clone was detected once. The CDR3 DNA sequence: TGTGCCACCAGCAGAGATTACAGTTCAACTAATGAAAAACTGTTTTTT. This gives the protein CATSRDYSSTNEKLFF. The gene calls are TRBV15 and TRBJ1-4; no definite D call. CDR1 is LNHNV, CDR2 YYDKDF, per germline (reference sequence). Trimming took off 0 bases at V and 0 bases at J, with 8 bases between the two ends. The CDR3 totals 16 residues. The full variable domain, completed using reference TRBV15 and TRBJ1-4, is DAMVIQNPRYQVTQFGKPVTLSCSQTLNHNVMYWYQQKSSQAPKLLFHYYDKDFNNEADTPDNFQSRRPNTSFCFLDIRSPGLGDTAMYLCATSRDYSSTNEKLFFGSGTQLSVL.

The chain is built from TRBV5-1 and TRBJ2-3, with D tentatively TRBD1 (5 bases). CDR3 length equals 13 residues. Trimming removed 4 bases at V and 3 bases at J, with 9 bases between. The germline V gene encodes CDR1 SGHRS and CDR2 YFSETQ. The CDR3 protein is CASSIAGTDTQYF. In DNA form, the CDR3 reads TGCGCCAGCAGCATAGCAGGGACAGATACGCAGTATTTT.

V usage is TRBV7-8 and J usage is TRBJ1-3; D is unresolved. V lost 4 bases to trimming and J lost 0 bases, with 10 bases between them. This CDR3 contains 15 residues. Germline V CDR1 and CDR2: SGHVS, FQNEAQ. This CDR3 reads CASSSRLFSGNTIYF. CDR3 coding DNA: TGTGCCAGCAGCTCAAGGTTATTCTCTGGAAACACCATATATTTT.

CDR3 loop: CASGGDRVWGYTF. The DNA of the CDR3 is TGTGCCAGCGGTGGGGACAGGGTCTGGGGCTACACCTTC. The chain couples TRBV28 to TRBJ1-2; TRBD1 aligns across 9 bases. The junction had 9 bases not matched to a gene; V was cut back by 8 bases and J by 8 bases. The CDR3 has 13 residues. CDR1 MDHEN and CDR2 SYDVKM come from the germline V gene.

The chain employs TRBV4-1 and TRBJ2-7; no reliable D call. CDR1 and CDR2 from the germline V gene are MGHRA and YSYEKL. The CDR3 runs 15 residues. With 0 bases removed from V and 2 bases from J, the gap between germline ends came to 11 bases. CDR3 residues: CASSQDFGGPYEQYF. The CDR3 DNA sequence: TGCGCCAGCAGCCAAGATTTCGGTGGTCCCTACGAGCAGTACTTC.

V is TRBV5-6 and J is TRBJ2-5; 7 bases fit TRBD2. CDR3 length equals 16 residues. Per the germline V gene, CDR1 is SGHDT and CDR2 is YYEEEE. Trimming at V came to 4 bases and at J to 2 bases, leaving 11 bases not matched to a gene. CDR3 bases: TGTGCCAGCAGCCCCGGGGGGTGGGCCACTCAAGAGACCCAGTACTTC. It is translated as CASSPGGWATQETQYF. Based on the CDR3 plus reference TRBV5-6 and TRBJ2-5, the full variable domain is DAGVTQSPTHLIKTRGQQVTLRCSPKSGHDTVSWYQQALGQGPQFIFQYYEEEERQRGNFPDRFSGHQFPNYSSELNVNALLLGDSALYLCASSPGGWATQETQYFGPGTRLLVL.

V gene TRBV30 combines with J gene TRBJ1-6; 7 positions agree with TRBD1. The CDR3 has 16 amino acids. The junction had 9 bases not matched to a gene; V was cut back by 0 bases and J by 7 bases. CDR1 and CDR2 from the germline V gene are GTSNPN and SVGIG (reference sequence). The CDR3 region is CAWSVRGLRGNSPLHF. The CDR3 DNA reads TGTGCCTGGAGTGTACGTGGCCTCAGGGGGAATTCACCCCTCCACTTT.

This sequence joins TRBV10-1 and TRBJ2-1; D might be TRBD1 (5 bases). The CDR3 is made up of 15 amino acids. In germline, CDR1 is WNHNN, CDR2 SYGVQD (reference sequence). V was shortened by 3 bases and J by 1 base, with 10 bases between the two germline ends. The chain's CDR3 is CASSDWTSSYNEQFF. CDR3 bases: TGCGCCAGCAGTGACTGGACATCATCCTACAATGAGCAGTTCTTC.

The J gene is TRBJ1-2, the V gene TRBV28; 7 nucleotides align to TRBD1. This CDR3 is 13 amino acids long. The germline CDR1 and CDR2 sequences are MDHEN and SYDVKM. The V and J ends lost 6 bases and 2 bases, in that order; junction bases with no gene match: 3. CDR3 DNA sequence: TGTGCCAGCAGCGCGGGACAGAACTATGGCTACACCTTC. As protein: CASSAGQNYGYTF.

The chain links TRBV7-6 to TRBJ2-3; 9 bases align to TRBD2. Trimming at V came to 1 base and at J to 4 bases, leaving 9 bases not matched to a gene. CDR3 length equals 17 residues. Germline CDR1 and CDR2: SGHVS and FNYEAQ. CDR3 in amino acids: CASSLGGREGLADTQYF. As DNA, the CDR3 is TGTGCCAGCAGCTTAGGAGGGCGGGAGGGCCTGGCAGATACGCAGTATTTT.

This clone was seen only once. This chain links TRBV6-5 with TRBJ2-3, with 9 positions matching TRBD1. Germline V gene sequence: CDR1 MNHEY, CDR2 SVGAGI. The CDR3 extends over 15 amino acids. The junction had 5 bases not matched to a gene; V was cut back by 7 bases and J by 0 bases. In DNA, the CDR3 is TGTGCCAGCAAAAGGGACAGGGCTAGCACAGATACGCAGTATTTT. It codes for CASKRDRASTDTQYF.

This chain uses TRBV28 with TRBJ1-3; D not resolved. V lost 6 bases, J lost 0 bases, and 18 bases lay in between. Germline CDR1 and CDR2: MDHEN and SYDVKM. The CDR3 sequence is 17 residues long. This CDR3 reads CASSPLFKIFSGNTIYF. CDR3 bases: TGTGCCAGCAGCCCCCTCTTCAAGATCTTCTCTGGAAACACCATATATTTT.

The chain employs TRBV3-1 (or the pseudogene TRBV3-2) and TRBJ2-3; 10 nucleotides line up with TRBD2. Germline V CDR1 and CDR2: LGHDT, YNNKEL (reference sequence). J gave up 0 bases and V 1 base, and 1 base lay outside the gene matches. The CDR3 has 16 residues. The CDR3 DNA reads as TGTGCCAGCAGCCAAGGGACTAGCGGCAGCACAGATACGCAGTATTTT. It translates to CASSQGTSGSTDTQYF.

J is TRBJ1-1 and V is TRBV7-9, with TRBD1 as a possible D gene (5 bases). This CDR3 region has 14 residues. The germline V and J ends were trimmed by 3 bases and 5 bases, with 13 bases remaining between them. Germline loops: CDR1 SEHNR, CDR2 FQNEAQ (reference sequence). CDR3 residues: CASSLVDRVTEAFF. The CDR3 DNA follows: TGTGCCAGCAGCTTGGTCGACAGAGTAACTGAAGCTTTCTTT.

The chain combines TRBV19 with TRBJ1-1; weak D call: TRBD1 (6 bases). The CDR3 has 14 residues. The V and J ends lost 5 bases and 6 bases respectively, with 16 bases between them. Germline V gives CDR1 LNHDA, CDR2 SQIVND (reference sequence). DNA for the CDR3: TGTGCCAGTAGTGCCCCAGGGGTCGGCGCTGAAGCTTTCTTT. It translates to CASSAPGVGAEAFF.

This clone was seen once. V gene TRBV15 combines with J gene TRBJ2-2; 10 nucleotides agree with TRBD1. Germline V gene data show CDR1 as LNHNV and CDR2 as YYDKDF (reference sequence). J lost 5 bases, V lost 4 bases, and 13 bases had no gene match. This CDR3 region has 18 residues. The CDR3 here is CATSNQKGQGVLTGELFF. CDR3 nucleotide sequence: TGTGCCACCAGCAACCAGAAAGGACAGGGGGTTTTGACCGGGGAGCTGTTTTTT.

The chain has TRBV14 and TRBJ1-6; TRBD1 aligns across 7 bases. V shed 2 bases and J 7 bases; nucleotides not matched to a gene: 11. This CDR3 spans 17 amino acids. Germline CDR1 and CDR2: SGHDN and FVKESK. CDR3 sequence reads: CASSQRGGDSRNSPLHF. In DNA form, the CDR3 reads TGTGCCAGCAGCCAACGGGGGGGGGACAGTCGCAATTCACCCCTCCACTTT.

The chain is built from TRBV5-4 and TRBJ2-1; 8 bases match TRBD2. The junction had 2 bases not matched to a gene; V was cut back by 3 bases and J by 0 bases. The CDR3 has 15 residues. From germline, CDR1 is SGHNT and CDR2 YYREEE (reference sequence). The CDR3 reads CASSYTSGSYNEQFF. DNA of the CDR3: TGTGCCAGCAGCTACACTAGCGGCTCCTACAATGAGCAGTTCTTC.

This clone has only one observation. The chain couples TRBV29-1 to TRBJ2-3; TRBD2 might be the D (7 bases). The CDR3 runs to 16 residues. The germline V and J ends were trimmed by 0 bases and 2 bases, with 15 bases remaining between them. CDR1 is SQVTM and CDR2 is ANQGSEA in the germline V gene. The CDR3 spells CSVEDWGGGHTDTQYF. CDR3 bases: TGCAGCGTTGAAGATTGGGGAGGGGGTCACACAGATACGCAGTATTTT.